Here is one T cell receptor beta chain with its context. What antigen it recognizes has not been identified. This could be a read error, since a much larger clone is one nucleotide away. A constant-region primer and ProtoScript II reverse transcriptase were used to reverse-transcribe TCRbeta-specific cDNA from roughly 0.5 ug total RNA. Construction of the TCRbeta libraries relied on three nested rounds of multiplex PCR, following a slightly modified ARM-PCR procedure. The first two PCR rounds used multiplex TRBV1-TRBV30 forward primers with a Cbeta reverse primer, each for about 10 cycles. Sample barcodes and Illumina adapters were attached in a final 25-cycle PCR using Deep VentR polymerase. Before sequencing, amplicons of 200-500 bp were purified from gel using a QIAquick gel extraction kit. An Illumina HiSeq 2500 was used to sequence the TCRbeta amplicons with 250-bp paired-end reads. As for the original processing: Quality trimming of reads was performed with Trimmomatic v0.33, and paired reads were merged with FLASH v1.2.11 so that full CDR3 sequences could be recovered. V, D and J germline segments were assigned to the rearranged TCRbeta sequences using MiGEC v1.2.1b. Clonotype statistics, along with Shannon-Wiener diversity indices, were calculated using VDJtools v1.0.0. To cut down on sampling bias, every analysis after diversity analysis relied on just the 250 most abundant clonotypes from each sample. The public reads were quality trimmed at Q25 with fastp and then assembled into clones with MiXCR by TCRdb, keeping productive beta chains. Under each unique CDR3 protein, matching rows form one entry showing the most common genes and DNA. What appears here as the V and J calls and clone size reflects TCRdb's work, not the paper's. Within this sample are about 180,000 distinct CDR3 sequences, with 50% to 75% of them counted one time only. The ten largest clonotypes hold about 70% of the sample.

The CDR3 starts with the cysteine, ends with the phenylalanine, and has 12 residues. Only CDR3 DNA remains: 36 bases, in frame from the first base. CDR1 and CDR2, looked up from the germline V gene, are SQVTM and ANQGSEA. Trimming takes 6 bases off V and 10 bases off J; junction bases not matched to a gene: 11. Blood RNA was extracted from unsorted whole blood with TRIzol reagent; germline DNA came from the DNeasy Blood & Tissue kit. Patients had chronic HBV infection and were treatment-naive at sampling. Before surgery, roughly 4 milliliters of peripheral blood were drawn into K2EDTA tubes. This entry is derived from a study of tumor-infiltrating lymphocytes in primary liver carcinoma (TCRdb year 2017). About the investigation overall: Surgical resection was performed in China between 2015 and early 2016 on a few patients with histopathologically diagnosed primary liver carcinoma. A total of roughly 35 specimens from 5 patients underwent TCRbeta repertoire sequencing, comprising some 25 tumor regions, 5 adjacent noncancerous liver tissues and 5 peripheral blood samples. The five patients had tumors of stage T1-T3 N0M0, with maximum diameters ranging from about 4.2 to 10 cm. Technical replicate repertoires showed high reproducibility, with mean shared-clone rates around 0.9 and correlation coefficients above 0.98. Hepatocellular carcinoma (four) or combined HCC and intrahepatic cholangiocarcinoma (one) was present in the five patients, who were three men and two women aged 30 to 69 years. Each sample produced about 3.5 to 7.5 million productive TCRbeta reads, and read depth showed no significant difference between tissue types. For each liver tumor, the study sampled five regions along with adjacent normal tissue and blood, and applied TCRbeta repertoire sequencing, expression microarrays and whole-exome sequencing. Here is what the overall study found, with its caveats: Because only the TCR beta chain was sequenced and unpaired alpha chains were not captured, true repertoire diversity is likely underestimated. The top 250 clones made up a significantly larger repertoire fraction in tumors than in blood (p = 0.039). Only a few patients were included in the study, and the authors note that the findings should be validated in a larger study. Comparison of CD4+ and CD8+ T cell repertoires was precluded by the use of bulk unsorted samples. Pairs of tumor regions showed greater repertoire overlap (mean approximately 35%) than tumor-adjacent pairs (around 17%) or tumor-blood pairs (roughly 15%), which is consistent with antigen-driven expansion.

This sequence was found in a man between 40 and 49 years old with primary liver carcinoma and hepatitis B virus infection. The chain is made from TRBV29-1 and TRBJ1-1, with 7 central nucleotides matching TRBD1. Sequenced material: peripheral blood. The encoded CDR3 is CSVRVSRGRAFF. The nucleotides read TGCAGCGTGAGGGTCAGCAGGGGGAGAGCTTTCTTT. Where the CDR3 stops, the reference TRBV29-1 and TRBJ1-1 genes take over; the full variable domain is SAVISQKPSRDICQRGTSLTIQCQVDSQVTMMFWYRQQPGQSLTLIATANQGSEATYESGFVIDKFPISRPNLTFSTLTVSNMSPEDSSIYLCSVRVSRGRAFFGQGTRLTVV.